This T cell receptor beta chain derives from a study of PD-L1 blockade in urothelial cancer. Comments on this clone: The same CDR3 arises from other DNA sequences in this sample as well.

Time point: pretreatment peripheral blood. Enrolled patients showed locally advanced or metastatic urothelial carcinoma. Every patient provided from 1 to 8 samples, collected pretreatment and on-treatment. Libraries were prepared by immunoSEQ multiplex PCR; TCRdb keeps only in-frame clonotypes and omits some of them. The data show approximately 45,000 clones, with around 83% seen just once and 1.5% to 2% held by the top ten. Trimming cost V 5 bases and J 4 bases, with 9 bases left between them. The length of the CDR3 is 14 residues. CDR1 and CDR2 (germline): SGHTA, FQGNSA. The gene calls are TRBV7-2 and TRBJ1-6, with TRBD1 as a possible D gene (5 bases). The origin of this receptor is a man aged 50 or older with urothelial cancer. This sample comprised PBMCs, obtained around atezolizumab (anti-PD-L1) treatment. The CDR3 DNA reads TGTGCCAGCAGCCCTGGGACTTATAATTCACCCCTCCACTTT. This sequence encodes CASSPGTYNSPLHF.